This T cell receptor (beta chain) was profiled in a study of Graves' ophthalmopathy and Graves' hyperthyroidism. Study-level points and caveats: Ophthalmopathy progression predictions by the model showed around 72% specificity and roughly 71% sensitivity. Clonotypes were expanded in thyroid at above 0.001 frequency, and most also appeared in blood.

There are many counts of this clonotype. Its antigen is undetermined. Other autoimmune diseases, uncontrolled infections, pregnancy or lactation led to the exclusion of patients. This CDR3 spans 13 amino acids. V was pared by 8 bases and J by 8 bases, with 16 bases between. The authors amplified TCR beta CDR3 regions from RNA transcripts. In the first round, RT-PCR was carried out with HTBI primers, and a multiplex PCR formed the second round. TCRdb redid the calling of the multiplex PCR reads with MiXCR, one entry per CDR3 protein. This sample yields about 220,000 distinct CDR3 sequences, of which roughly 21% are seen a single time; around 40% belongs to the top ten.

Material: peripheral blood. This sequence originates from a woman in her 50s with Graves' ophthalmopathy. The chain is built from TRBV12-3 or TRBV12-4 and TRBJ2-4; D is perhaps TRBD1 (5 bases). For the CDR3, the DNA is TGTGCCAGCTTGTTAAGGGGATCGGACATTCAGTACTTC. It translates to CASLLRGSDIQYF.